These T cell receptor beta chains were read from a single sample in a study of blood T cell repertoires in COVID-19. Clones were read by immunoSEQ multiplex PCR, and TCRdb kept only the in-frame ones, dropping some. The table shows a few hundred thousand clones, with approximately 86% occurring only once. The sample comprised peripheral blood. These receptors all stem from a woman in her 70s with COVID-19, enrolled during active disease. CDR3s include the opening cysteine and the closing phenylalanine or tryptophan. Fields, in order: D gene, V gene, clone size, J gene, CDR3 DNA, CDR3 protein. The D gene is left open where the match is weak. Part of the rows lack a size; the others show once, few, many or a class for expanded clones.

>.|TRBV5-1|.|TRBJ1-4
TGCGCCAGCAGCTCCCAGGGGCTGGCTAATGAAAAACTGTTTTTT
CASSSQGLANEKLFF
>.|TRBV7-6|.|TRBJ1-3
TGTGCCAGCAGCCCAGCCCCAGGGCCTGGAAACACCATATATTTT
CASSPAPGPGNTIYF
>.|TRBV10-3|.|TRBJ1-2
TGTGCCATCAGTCCTGGACAGATGGTTGAGGGCTACACCTTC
CAISPGQMVEGYTF
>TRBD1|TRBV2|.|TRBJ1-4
TGTGCCAGCAGTAGGACAGGGGGAGCCCTAAATGAAAAACTGTTTTTT
CASSRTGGALNEKLFF
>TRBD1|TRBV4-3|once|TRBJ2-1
TGCGCCAGCAGCCATTTGGGGGACAGGGATCCTACAATGTGGTTCTTC
CASSHLGDRDPTMWFF
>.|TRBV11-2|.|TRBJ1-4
TGTGCCAGCAGCTTAACCAACTGGCAGGGTAATGAAAAACTGTTTTTT
CASSLTNWQGNEKLFF
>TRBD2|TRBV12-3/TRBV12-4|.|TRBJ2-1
TGTGCCATCCAAGCGGGGGACTACAATGAGCAGTTCTTC
CAIQAGDYNEQFF
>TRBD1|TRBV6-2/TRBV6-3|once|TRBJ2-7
TGTGCCAGCAGTTCCCCCGACAGGGCAGAGCAGTACTTC
CASSSPDRAEQYF
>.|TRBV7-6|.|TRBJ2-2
TGTGCCAGCAGCTTAGTCGTGGGGCTTGGCGGGGAGCTGTTTTTT
CASSLVVGLGGELFF
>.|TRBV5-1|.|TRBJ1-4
TGCGCCAGCAGCCTCACCAGGGCAACTAATGAAAAACTGTTTTTT
CASSLTRATNEKLFF
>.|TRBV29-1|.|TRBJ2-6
TGCAGCGTTGAGAAGGGGTCTGGGGCCAACGTCCTGACTTTC
CSVEKGSGANVLTF
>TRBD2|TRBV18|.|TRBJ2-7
TGTGCCAGCTCACGGGGGGGGAAGTCCTACGAGCAGTACTTC
CASSRGGKSYEQYF